This T cell receptor beta chain comes out of a study of blood T cell repertoires in COVID-19. About the study: Researchers got acute and convalescent COVID-19 samples from the United States, Italy and Spain. PBMCs, B-cell-depleted T cells, or T cells were the source of the cDNA or gDNA that made up the material.

The CDR3 length is 17 residues. V lost 4 bases and J lost 1; bases outside the gene matches: 4. Germline V CDR1 and CDR2: SGHNT, YYREEE (reference sequence). Original processing methods: Using reference gene primer amplification, nucleated cell counts were estimated. Assay: immunoSEQ multiplex PCR; the TCRdb copy retains only in-frame clones and omits some. V and J calls and clone size are copied from that table; D and trimming were computed from the DNA. The sample contains just over 200,000 clones, over 70% of which appear only once. This clone was found a few times. Sequencing used peripheral blood. The chain couples TRBV5-4 to TRBJ2-3; the match to TRBD2 covers 15 bases. The origin of this receptor is a woman in her 70s with acute or convalescent COVID-19. CDR3 residues: CASSPGLAGGGTDTQYF. CDR3 bases: TGTGCCAGCAGCCCGGGACTAGCGGGAGGTGGCACAGATACGCAGTATTTT.